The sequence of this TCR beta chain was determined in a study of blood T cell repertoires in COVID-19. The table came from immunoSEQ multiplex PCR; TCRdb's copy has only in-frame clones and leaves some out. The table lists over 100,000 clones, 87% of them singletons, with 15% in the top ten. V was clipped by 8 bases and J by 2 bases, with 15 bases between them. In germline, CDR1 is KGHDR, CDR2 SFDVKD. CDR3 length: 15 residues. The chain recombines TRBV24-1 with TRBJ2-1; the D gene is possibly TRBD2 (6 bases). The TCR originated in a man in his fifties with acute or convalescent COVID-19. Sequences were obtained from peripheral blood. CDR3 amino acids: CATMSLTSPYNEQFF. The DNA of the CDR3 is TGTGCCACCATGTCACTGACTAGTCCCTACAATGAGCAGTTCTTC.